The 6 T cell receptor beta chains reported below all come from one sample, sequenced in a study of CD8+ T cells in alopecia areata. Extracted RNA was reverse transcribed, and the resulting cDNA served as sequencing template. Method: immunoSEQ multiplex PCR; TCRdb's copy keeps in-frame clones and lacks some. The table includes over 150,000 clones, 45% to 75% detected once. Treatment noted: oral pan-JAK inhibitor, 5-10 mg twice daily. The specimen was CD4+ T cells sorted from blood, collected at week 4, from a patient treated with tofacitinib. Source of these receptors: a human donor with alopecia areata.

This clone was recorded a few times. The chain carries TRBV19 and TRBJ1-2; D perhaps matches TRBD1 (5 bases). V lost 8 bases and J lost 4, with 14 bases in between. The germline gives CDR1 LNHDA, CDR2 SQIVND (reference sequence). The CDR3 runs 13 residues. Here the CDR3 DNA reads TGTGCCAGTCAGAGGGGACGGGCCTATGGCTACACCTTC. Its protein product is CASQRGRAYGYTF.

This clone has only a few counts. Written as DNA, the CDR3 is TGTGCCAGTAGTATAAGAACGGCGAGCAGGGGTAACTATGGCTACACCTTC. Protein product: CASSIRTASRGNYGYTF. The chain uses TRBV19 and TRBJ1-2; D is possibly TRBD1 (6 bases). The CDR3 runs to 17 residues. The V gene's germline CDR1 is LNHDA and CDR2 SQIVND (reference sequence). V lost 2 bases and J 1 base, leaving 17 bases between the germline ends.

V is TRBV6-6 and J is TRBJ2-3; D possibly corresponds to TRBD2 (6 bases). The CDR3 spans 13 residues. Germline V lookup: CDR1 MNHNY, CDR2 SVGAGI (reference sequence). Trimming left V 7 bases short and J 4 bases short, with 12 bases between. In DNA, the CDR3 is TGTGCCAGCAAGTACGGGACTTCAGATACGCAGTATTTT. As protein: CASKYGTSDTQYF.

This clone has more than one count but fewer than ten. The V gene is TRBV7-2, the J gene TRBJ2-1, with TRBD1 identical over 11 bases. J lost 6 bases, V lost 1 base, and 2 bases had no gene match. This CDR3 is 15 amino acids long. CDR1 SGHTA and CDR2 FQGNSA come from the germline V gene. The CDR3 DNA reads TGTGCCAGCAGCTTAGTAGGGACAGGGGGCAATGAGCAGTTCTTC. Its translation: CASSLVGTGGNEQFF.

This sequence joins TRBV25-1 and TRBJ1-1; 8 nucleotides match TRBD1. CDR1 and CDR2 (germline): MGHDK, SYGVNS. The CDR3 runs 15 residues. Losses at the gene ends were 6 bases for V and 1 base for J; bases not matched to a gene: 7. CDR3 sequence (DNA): TGTGCCAGCAGGGCACGACAGGGGAGGAACACTGAAGCTTTCTTT. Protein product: CASRARQGRNTEAFF.

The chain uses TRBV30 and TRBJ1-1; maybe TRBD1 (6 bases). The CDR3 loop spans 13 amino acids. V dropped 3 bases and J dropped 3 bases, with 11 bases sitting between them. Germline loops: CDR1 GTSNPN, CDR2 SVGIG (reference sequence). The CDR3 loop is CAWRQGSYTEAFF. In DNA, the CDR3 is TGTGCCTGGAGACAGGGTTCGTACACTGAAGCTTTCTTT.